Listed below are T cell receptor beta chains from one sample, sequenced in a study of Ad26.COV2.S vaccination and SARS-CoV-2 variants. Generated by immunoSEQ multiplex PCR, the TCRdb table keeps only in-frame clones and is missing some. The sample records some 39,000 clones, roughly four fifths being singletons. This specimen consisted of peripheral blood, obtained after recovery from COVID-19. The receptors were sampled from a human donor who had recovered from COVID-19. Each CDR3 is given with its conserved first and last residue. The D gene is left open where the match is weak. Clone size is shown for a subset of rows, as once, few, many or a class of expanded clone.

d_call: NA; clone_size: few; j_call: TRBJ1-6; v_call: TRBV15; cdr3_aa: CATSRDRDSSYNSPLHF; cdr3_nt: TGTGCCACCAGCAGAGACCGGGATAGCTCCTATAATTCACCCCTCCACTTT
d_call: NA; clone_size: NA; j_call: TRBJ1-1; v_call: TRBV5-1; cdr3_aa: CASSRDDGNTEAFF; cdr3_nt: TGCGCCAGCAGCCGGGACGATGGGAACACTGAAGCTTTCTTT
d_call: NA; clone_size: NA; j_call: TRBJ2-3; v_call: TRBV12-3/TRBV12-4; cdr3_aa: CASSRLRQYF; cdr3_nt: TGTGCCAGCAGTCGCCTGAGGCAGTATTTT
d_call: NA; clone_size: NA; j_call: TRBJ1-2; v_call: TRBV6-5; cdr3_aa: CASSIESNYGYTF; cdr3_nt: TGTGCCAGCAGTATAGAGTCTAACTATGGCTACACCTTC
d_call: NA; clone_size: NA; j_call: TRBJ1-4; v_call: TRBV14; cdr3_aa: CASSQGGDPLPGVNEKLFF; cdr3_nt: TGTGCCAGCAGCCAAGGAGGGGACCCCCTCCCTGGTGTGAATGAAAAACTGTTTTTT
d_call: NA; clone_size: NA; j_call: TRBJ1-6; v_call: TRBV10-2; cdr3_aa: CASRNREGHNSPLHF; cdr3_nt: TGCGCCAGCAGAAACAGGGAGGGGCATAATTCACCCCTCCACTTT
d_call: NA; clone_size: NA; j_call: TRBJ2-7; v_call: TRBV30; cdr3_aa: CAWSDWQQYF; cdr3_nt: TGTGCCTGGAGTGACTGGCAGCAGTACTTC
d_call: TRBD1; clone_size: NA; j_call: TRBJ1-5; v_call: TRBV6-4; cdr3_aa: CASSDATGFSHF; cdr3_nt: TGTGCCAGCAGTGACGCGACAGGGTTTTCGCATTTT
d_call: NA; clone_size: few; j_call: TRBJ1-5; v_call: TRBV5-8; cdr3_aa: CASSTPRGVDVFSNQPQHF; cdr3_nt: TGTGCCAGCAGCACACCCAGAGGAGTTGACGTTTTTAGCAATCAGCCCCAGCATTTT
d_call: NA; clone_size: NA; j_call: TRBJ1-3; v_call: TRBV20-1; cdr3_aa: CSASPEKLYSGNTIYF; cdr3_nt: TGCAGTGCTAGTCCCGAGAAACTTTACTCTGGAAACACCATATATTTT
d_call: TRBD2; clone_size: once; j_call: TRBJ2-2; v_call: TRBV7-8; cdr3_aa: CASSSSGGTNTGELFF; cdr3_nt: TGTGCCAGCAGCTCGAGCGGGGGGACGAACACCGGGGAGCTGTTTTTT
d_call: NA; clone_size: NA; j_call: TRBJ1-1; v_call: TRBV30; cdr3_aa: CAWSGTIVTEAFF; cdr3_nt: TGTGCCTGGAGTGGGACCATTGTCACTGAAGCTTTCTTT
d_call: TRBD1; clone_size: NA; j_call: TRBJ1-2; v_call: TRBV27; cdr3_aa: CASTREGATPLPYGYTF; cdr3_nt: TGTGCCAGCACCCGCGAGGGGGCAACCCCTCTTCCCTATGGCTACACCTTC
d_call: NA; clone_size: NA; j_call: TRBJ1-2; v_call: TRBV6-5; cdr3_aa: CASRSWDGSRGYTF; cdr3_nt: TGTGCCAGCAGGTCCTGGGATGGGTCGCGGGGCTACACCTTC
d_call: NA; clone_size: NA; j_call: TRBJ2-3; v_call: TRBV7-3; cdr3_aa: CASSPHREDTQYF; cdr3_nt: TGTGCCAGCAGCCCCCACCGGGAGGATACGCAGTATTTT
d_call: TRBD1; clone_size: NA; j_call: TRBJ1-4; v_call: TRBV18; cdr3_aa: CASSRRQGSSLATNEKLFF; cdr3_nt: TGTGCCAGCTCCCGTAGACAGGGGTCGTCCTTGGCTACTAATGAAAAACTGTTTTTT
d_call: NA; clone_size: NA; j_call: TRBJ2-5; v_call: TRBV5-1; cdr3_aa: CASSFVAGGETQYF; cdr3_nt: TGCGCCAGCAGCTTCGTGGCAGGGGGGGAGACCCAGTACTTC
d_call: NA; clone_size: NA; j_call: TRBJ1-2; v_call: TRBV19; cdr3_aa: CASSIEGDPGYGYTF; cdr3_nt: TGTGCCAGTAGTATAGAAGGGGATCCGGGCTATGGCTACACCTTC
d_call: NA; clone_size: NA; j_call: TRBJ2-4; v_call: TRBV20-1; cdr3_aa: CSASLGGNIQYF; cdr3_nt: TGCAGTGCTAGTCTGGGTGGCAACATTCAGTACTTC
d_call: TRBD1; clone_size: NA; j_call: TRBJ1-1; v_call: TRBV19; cdr3_aa: CASLRDRGNTEAFF; cdr3_nt: TGTGCCAGCCTAAGAGACAGGGGGAACACTGAAGCTTTCTTT
d_call: NA; clone_size: NA; j_call: TRBJ2-3; v_call: TRBV18; cdr3_aa: CASSGAGTDTQYF; cdr3_nt: TGTGCCAGCTCCGGCGCGGGCACAGATACGCAGTATTTT
d_call: TRBD2; clone_size: NA; j_call: TRBJ2-5; v_call: TRBV6-5; cdr3_aa: CASKPSGVQETQYF; cdr3_nt: TGTGCCAGCAAGCCTAGCGGGGTCCAAGAGACCCAGTACTTC
d_call: TRBD1; clone_size: NA; j_call: TRBJ2-5; v_call: TRBV24-1; cdr3_aa: CATSDLRTGETQYF; cdr3_nt: TGTGCCACCAGTGATTTAAGGACAGGAGAGACCCAGTACTTC
d_call: NA; clone_size: NA; j_call: TRBJ1-5; v_call: TRBV19; cdr3_aa: CASTGGTDNSNQPQHF; cdr3_nt: TGTGCCAGTACGGGTGGAACAGACAATAGCAATCAGCCCCAGCATTTT
d_call: NA; clone_size: few; j_call: TRBJ2-3; v_call: TRBV27; cdr3_aa: CASRQNSGTSTDTQYF; cdr3_nt: TGTGCCAGCAGGCAAAATAGCGGAACTTCCACAGATACGCAGTATTTT
d_call: TRBD2; clone_size: NA; j_call: TRBJ2-5; v_call: TRBV3-1/TRBV3-2; cdr3_aa: CASSQGGIQETQYF; cdr3_nt: TGTGCCAGCAGCCAGGGGGGGATTCAAGAGACCCAGTACTTC
d_call: NA; clone_size: NA; j_call: TRBJ1-5; v_call: TRBV27; cdr3_aa: CASSFRGLSNQPQHF; cdr3_nt: TGTGCCAGCAGTTTTCGGGGTCTGAGCAATCAGCCCCAGCATTTT
d_call: NA; clone_size: NA; j_call: TRBJ2-2; v_call: TRBV7-2; cdr3_aa: CASSLASRANTGELFF; cdr3_nt: TGTGCCAGCAGCTTAGCATCACGCGCGAACACCGGGGAGCTGTTTTTT
d_call: NA; clone_size: NA; j_call: TRBJ1-1; v_call: TRBV30; cdr3_aa: CAWSVTPNTEAFF; cdr3_nt: TGTGCCTGGAGTGTGACCCCGAACACTGAAGCTTTCTTT
d_call: NA; clone_size: NA; j_call: TRBJ1-1; v_call: TRBV7-9; cdr3_aa: CASSLGEGGRAFF; cdr3_nt: TGTGCCAGCAGCTTAGGTGAAGGGGGACGAGCTTTCTTT
d_call: NA; clone_size: NA; j_call: TRBJ1-1; v_call: TRBV11-3; cdr3_aa: CASSLDIWAKAFF; cdr3_nt: TGTGCCAGCAGCTTAGACATTTGGGCAAAAGCTTTCTTT
d_call: NA; clone_size: NA; j_call: TRBJ2-5; v_call: TRBV24-1; cdr3_aa: CATSDSRAAQETQYF; cdr3_nt: TGTGCCACCAGTGATTCTAGGGCAGCCCAAGAGACCCAGTACTTC
d_call: NA; clone_size: NA; j_call: TRBJ2-1; v_call: TRBV4-2; cdr3_aa: CASSQGDWGSSYNEQFF; cdr3_nt: TGTGCCAGCAGTCAGGGCGACTGGGGGAGCTCCTACAATGAGCAGTTCTTC
d_call: TRBD2; clone_size: NA; j_call: TRBJ2-7; v_call: TRBV7-8; cdr3_aa: CASSLAASGRAAYEQYF; cdr3_nt: TGTGCCAGCAGCTTAGCGGCTAGCGGGAGGGCCGCCTACGAGCAGTACTTC
d_call: NA; clone_size: NA; j_call: TRBJ2-4; v_call: TRBV19; cdr3_aa: CASSLPPENIQYF; cdr3_nt: TGTGCCAGTAGTCTACCCCCCGAAAACATTCAGTACTTC
d_call: NA; clone_size: NA; j_call: TRBJ1-1; v_call: TRBV5-1; cdr3_aa: CASRIGTSNTEAFF; cdr3_nt: TGCGCCAGCCGGATAGGGACATCGAACACTGAAGCTTTCTTT
d_call: TRBD1; clone_size: medium-sized; j_call: TRBJ2-7; v_call: TRBV6-5; cdr3_aa: CASNRQGAYEQYF; cdr3_nt: TGTGCCAGCAATCGGCAGGGGGCCTACGAGCAGTACTTC
d_call: NA; clone_size: NA; j_call: TRBJ1-1; v_call: TRBV4-2; cdr3_aa: CASSQGWENTEAFF; cdr3_nt: TGTGCCAGCAGCCAGGGATGGGAGAACACTGAAGCTTTCTTT
d_call: NA; clone_size: once; j_call: TRBJ1-2; v_call: TRBV6-4; cdr3_aa: CASSESYTVNYGYTF; cdr3_nt: TGTGCCAGCAGTGAATCGTATACAGTTAACTATGGCTACACCTTC
d_call: TRBD2; clone_size: NA; j_call: TRBJ2-1; v_call: TRBV2; cdr3_aa: CASSVAREGPSYNEQFF; cdr3_nt: TGTGCCAGCAGTGTCGCGCGGGAGGGCCCCTCCTACAATGAGCAGTTCTTC
d_call: NA; clone_size: NA; j_call: TRBJ1-5; v_call: TRBV30; cdr3_aa: CAWSVSRNNQPQHF; cdr3_nt: TGTGCCTGGAGTGTGAGCAGGAACAATCAGCCCCAGCATTTT
d_call: TRBD1; clone_size: NA; j_call: TRBJ2-7; v_call: TRBV19; cdr3_aa: CASSPRLDRGSVEQYF; cdr3_nt: TGTGCCAGTAGCCCCCGGCTGGACAGGGGGTCCGTCGAGCAGTACTTC
d_call: TRBD2; clone_size: NA; j_call: TRBJ2-5; v_call: TRBV6-2/TRBV6-3; cdr3_aa: CASSYSGLAGGETQYF; cdr3_nt: TGTGCCAGCAGTTATTCGGGACTAGCGGGAGGAGAGACCCAGTACTTC